The present entry profiles one TCR beta chain with its context. The target antigen is unknown. The CDR3 runs 13 residues. Trimming took 11 bases from V and 7 from J, leaving 18 bases between them. Germline CDR1 and CDR2: ENHRY and SYGVKD. Expressed TCRB transcripts were sequenced after all isolated RNA was converted to cDNA. Libraries were prepared by immunoSEQ multiplex PCR; TCRdb keeps only in-frame clonotypes and omits some of them. Counted here are hundreds of thousands of clones, around an eighth occurring once; the ten biggest clones make up 0.022%. This sample stems from a study of beta chain features in type 1 diabetes. Study background: Age, gender and cell yields were alike across patients and healthy donors. Study findings and constraints: Within the patient group, naive, central memory and Treg TCRB repertoires appeared more similar to each other than within healthy donors. A potential influence of HLA type upon TCRB rearrangement remained unresolved herein. PCR may have favored shorter templates equally in patients and controls. Researchers report that Type 1 diabetes patients had moderately but significantly shorter TCRB CDR3s across all four CD4+ subsets.

The chain couples TRBV10-3 to TRBJ1-5; tentatively, D is TRBD1 (6 bases). The clonotype was recovered from a man aged 18 to 30 with type 1 diabetes. The specimen sequenced was naive CD4+ T cells from blood. The DNA for the CDR3 is TGTGCCGCCGCGTCGGGGGCGCAGCAGCCCCAGCATTTT. Protein product: CAAASGAQQPQHF.